This is a list of T cell receptor beta chains from one sample in a study of OX40 agonist ivuxolimab in advanced cancers. Measured with immunoSEQ multiplex PCR; TCRdb has only the in-frame clones, and not every one. The sample holds 150,000 to 170,000 clones, approximately 94% seen once. Sequencing used CD4+ or CD8+ T cells sorted from blood, obtained in a trial of the OX40 agonist ivuxolimab. Receptors were obtained from an adult with an advanced solid tumor such as melanoma, head and neck, liver or kidney cancer. The CDR3 runs from the conserved cysteine through the conserved F or W. D genes are given only for firm matches. Only some rows state a clone size, as once, few, many or a class for expanded clones.

J gene	D gene	V gene	clone size	CDR3 DNA	CDR3 protein
TRBJ2-7	-	TRBV6-1	-	TGTGCCAGCAGACTAACCGGGACCCCTCAGTACTTC	CASRLTGTPQYF
TRBJ1-1	TRBD1	TRBV10-2	-	TGCGCCAGCAACCAACGGGACAGGGGAGCCACTGAAGCTTTCTTT	CASNQRDRGATEAFF
TRBJ1-2	-	TRBV5-8	-	TGTGCCAGCAGCTTGGCCGGATCGTCAGTATATGGCTACACCTTC	CASSLAGSSVYGYTF
TRBJ2-1	-	TRBV19	-	TGTGCCAGTAGGAGGACTCTAATGGGTCGGCAGTTCTTC	CASRRTLMGRQFF
TRBJ2-1	-	TRBV6-5	-	TGTGCCAGCAGTTATGATGGTGGGGGTACTGAGCAGTTCTTC	CASSYDGGGTEQFF
TRBJ2-2	TRBD2	TRBV10-3	-	TGTGCCATCAGGGGACCGGGGAGGGAAACCGGGGAGCTGTTTTTT	CAIRGPGRETGELFF
TRBJ1-2	TRBD1	TRBV28	-	TGTGCCAGCAGTTCCAGGGGGCGCGGCTACACCTTC	CASSSRGRGYTF
TRBJ1-4	-	TRBV2	-	TGTGCCAGCAGGGAAGGGAGGGAAAAACTGTTTTTT	CASREGREKLFF
TRBJ2-5	-	TRBV5-4	-	TGTGCCAGCAGCTTCCAGGTGGGCAACCAAGAGACCCAGTACTTC	CASSFQVGNQETQYF
TRBJ1-3	TRBD1	TRBV28	few	TGTGCCAGCAGTCCAACCTGGACAGGGGTACTCCTTACCTCCTCTGGAAACACCATATATTTT	CASSPTWTGVLLTSSGNTIYF
TRBJ2-5	-	TRBV18	-	TGTGCCAGCTCTCGACAGTTACAAGAGACCCAGTACTTC	CASSRQLQETQYF
TRBJ2-7	TRBD2	TRBV7-9	-	TGTGCCAGCAGCCCCCGCTTTAGCGGGAGGGACCCCTACGAGCAGTACTTC	CASSPRFSGRDPYEQYF
TRBJ2-7	-	TRBV2	-	TGTGCCACGCGGGGCAACTCCTACGAGCAGTACTTC	CATRGNSYEQYF
TRBJ1-2	-	TRBV7-5	-	TGTGCCAGAAGCTTAGGTTACCGGGACGGAGGCTATGGCTACACCTTC	CARSLGYRDGGYGYTF
TRBJ2-5	-	TRBV11-2	-	TGTGCCAGCAGCTCCACACTTAGAGAGACCCAGTACTTC	CASSSTLRETQYF
TRBJ2-5	-	TRBV27	-	TGTGCCAGCACCGAGACACACGAGGTGGAGACCCAGTACTTC	CASTETHEVETQYF
TRBJ2-2	-	TRBV5-5	-	TGTGCCAGCAGCTCGAACAGGGAAGTGCTCACCGGGGAGCTGTTTTTT	CASSSNREVLTGELFF
TRBJ1-2	-	TRBV6-4	-	TGTGCCAGCAGTGTTGAACAGGGCGCTAACTATGGCTACACCTTC	CASSVEQGANYGYTF
TRBJ1-2	-	TRBV6-5	few	TGTGCCAGCATTAGCGCCAACTATGGCTACACCTTC	CASISANYGYTF
TRBJ1-4	-	TRBV5-4	-	TGTGCCAGCAGCTTGGCAGCTCTAACTAATGAAAAACTGTTTTTT	CASSLAALTNEKLFF
TRBJ2-7	-	TRBV11-2	once	TGTGCCAGCAGCTTGATCCCCGGGCCTTACTACGAGCAGTACTTC	CASSLIPGPYYEQYF
TRBJ1-2	TRBD1	TRBV28	-	TGTGCCAGCAGTTTATGGGACAGGGGCGAGGCCTATGGCTACACCTTC	CASSLWDRGEAYGYTF
TRBJ2-1	-	TRBV5-1	once	TGCGCCAGCAGCTTGGGAAGGGTGAGAGATGAGCAGTTCTTC	CASSLGRVRDEQFF
TRBJ2-7	-	TRBV10-3	-	TGTGCCATCAGTGGAACTAGCAACTACGAGCAGTACTTC	CAISGTSNYEQYF
TRBJ2-7	TRBD2	TRBV6-1	-	TGTGCCAGCAGACTAGCGGGGGGTTACGAGCAGTACTTC	CASRLAGGYEQYF
TRBJ1-4	TRBD1	TRBV9	-	TGTGCCAGCAGCGTCCGGACAGGGAGGGATGAAAAACTGTTTTTT	CASSVRTGRDEKLFF
TRBJ2-1	TRBD2	TRBV7-9	-	TGTGCCAGCAGCTTAACTAGCGGGAGGGCCAACAATGAGCAGTTCTTC	CASSLTSGRANNEQFF
TRBJ2-5	TRBD2	TRBV18	-	TGTGCCAGCTCCCTTAACAATCTAGCGGGGGAAGAGACCCAGTACTTC	CASSLNNLAGEETQYF
TRBJ2-7	TRBD2	TRBV7-2	-	TGTGCCAGCAGCGTAATGCCGGGACTAGCTCGCGAGCAGTACTTC	CASSVMPGLAREQYF
TRBJ1-1	-	TRBV5-1	-	TGCGCCAGCAGCAACGACAGACGAGGGGCTTTCTTT	CASSNDRRGAFF
TRBJ2-7	TRBD2	TRBV15	-	TGTGCCACCAGCAGAGATGGGGGACTAGCCTACGAGCAGTACTTC	CATSRDGGLAYEQYF
TRBJ1-3	-	TRBV6-1	once	TGTGCCAGCAGTGAAGTTTCGGGGGAGGGTTATTTCCCCATATATTTT	CASSEVSGEGYFPIYF
TRBJ2-7	TRBD1	TRBV18	-	TGTGCCAGCTCACCGGGACAGGGGGCCTACGAGCAGTACTTC	CASSPGQGAYEQYF
TRBJ2-7	-	TRBV6-5	-	TGTGCCAGCAGTTACGGATCGGCAGGGTTAGGGGAGCAGTACTTC	CASSYGSAGLGEQYF
TRBJ1-5	-	TRBV6-5	-	TGTGCCAGCAGTTACTCTCGGGGTGTAGGTCAGCCCCAGCATTTT	CASSYSRGVGQPQHF
TRBJ1-4	TRBD1	TRBV5-6	-	TGTGCCAGCAGCTCGGGATTCCGGGACAGGGGGGAAAAACTGTTTTTT	CASSSGFRDRGEKLFF
TRBJ2-1	-	TRBV4-2	-	TGTGCCAGCAGCCACTACAGACTCCTCTACAATGAGCAGTTCTTC	CASSHYRLLYNEQFF
TRBJ1-5	-	TRBV28	once	TGTGCCAGCAGTTCTTGGGGCAGTAAAAGTGGACAGCCCCAGCATTTT	CASSSWGSKSGQPQHF
TRBJ1-1	-	TRBV7-9	-	TGTGCCAGCAGCCGCGTAGCAACAGGATTAAGTGAAGCTTTCTTT	CASSRVATGLSEAFF
TRBJ1-2	-	TRBV28	-	TGTGCCAGCAGTTTGGGGGCCGGGAACTATGGCTACACCTTC	CASSLGAGNYGYTF
TRBJ1-5	-	TRBV27	-	TGTGCCAGCGGGTTTTTGACAGGCATTAGCAATCAGCCCCAGCATTTT	CASGFLTGISNQPQHF